Shown below are 7 T cell receptor beta chains from a single sample sequenced in a study of PD-L1 blockade in urothelial cancer. Measured with immunoSEQ multiplex PCR; TCRdb has only the in-frame clones, and not every one. The sample lists about 29,000 clones, 85% to 90% occurring once. The sample was PBMCs, taken around atezolizumab (anti-PD-L1) treatment. Source of these receptors: a man aged 45 to 65 with urothelial cancer.

This sequence joins TRBV7-2 and TRBJ2-1, with 13 bases that match TRBD2. Trimming removed 5 bases from V and 4 bases from J; junction bases left unmatched: 5. This CDR3 is 16 amino acids long. Germline V gives CDR1 SGHTA, CDR2 FQGNSA. CDR3 DNA sequence: TGTGCCAGCAGCGGGACTAGCGGGGCCAATTACAATGAGCAGTTCTTC. Residues: CASSGTSGANYNEQFF.

V usage is TRBV7-2 and J usage is TRBJ1-1, with no clear D. CDR1 SGHTA and CDR2 FQGNSA come from the germline V gene. The CDR3 length is 14 residues. The ends were cut back, 0 bases at V and 7 bases at J, with 12 bases in the middle. The CDR3 coding sequence is TGTGCCAGCAGCTTAGCTTCCGAGGGATATGAAGCTTTCTTT. As protein: CASSLASEGYEAFF.

This clone was recorded only once. A read error may account for a junction end that differs from germline. The chain employs TRBV11-3 and TRBJ2-5; 11 bases line up with TRBD2. This CDR3 has 15 residues. CDR1 is SGHNT and CDR2 is YENEEA in the germline V gene. CDR3 amino acids: CASSLAGTSGETQYF. CDR3 DNA sequence: TGTGCCAGCAGTTTAGCCGGGACTAGCGGCGAGACCCAGTACTTC. The complete variable domain, with remaining parts taken from reference TRBV11-3 and TRBJ2-5, reads EAGVVQSPRYKIIEKKQPVAFWCNPISGHNTLYWYLQNLGQGPELLIRYENEEAVDDSQLPKDRFSAERLKGVDSTLKIQPAELGDSAVYLCASSLAGTSGETQYFGPGTRLLVL.

The chain uses TRBV6-1 and TRBJ2-3; 7 bases align to TRBD1. The CDR3 is 16 amino acids. Germline V gene sequence: CDR1 MNHNS, CDR2 SASEGT. V shed 3 bases, J shed 3 bases, and the junction held 9 bases outside the gene matches. The CDR3 DNA is TGTGCCAGCAGTGATAACGCACAGGGGTTGACAGATACGCAGTATTTT. Translated, it gives CASSDNAQGLTDTQYF.

The V call is TRBV10-3, the J call TRBJ1-1, with a weak D call TRBD1 (6 bases). The germline V gene has CDR1 ENHRY and CDR2 SYGVKD. The CDR3 totals 16 residues. V lost 4 bases to trimming and J lost 0 bases, with 15 bases between them. CDR3 nucleotides: TGTGCCATCAGTGGGGGGCTTGGGACGCTGAACACTGAAGCTTTCTTT. It yields the protein CAISGGLGTLNTEAFF.

CDR3 sequence (DNA): TGTGCCAGTAGTACCGGGACAGGGGTACGGAATGAGCAGTTCTTC. Translating gives CASSTGTGVRNEQFF. The chain joins TRBV19 to TRBJ2-1; 10 nucleotides align to TRBD1. V was pared by 4 bases and J by 7 bases, with 7 bases of the junction left unmatched. The CDR3 consists of 15 residues. Per the germline V gene, CDR1 is LNHDA and CDR2 is SQIVND (reference sequence).

The CDR3 DNA reads TGTGCCAGCAGCTTAGATGGGGACAGGTCACGTAACACTGAAGCTTTCTTT. Its protein product is CASSLDGDRSRNTEAFF. V usage is TRBV11-2 and J usage is TRBJ1-1, with 8 bases aligning to TRBD1. Germline V lookup: CDR1 SGHAT, CDR2 FQNNGV. The CDR3 loop spans 17 amino acids. The V gene end was trimmed by 0 bases and the J gene end by 2 bases; junction bases not matched to a gene: 8.